A single sample gave rise to the 6 T cell receptor beta chains below, sequenced in a study of CD8 T cells in ankylosing spondylitis. The study, taken as a whole, reports: Fewer than ten highly homologous variants made up a TCR beta motif that seemed to typify ankylosing spondylitis blood.

These receptors are not linked to any known antigen. TCRdb reprocessed the 5' RACE reads via MiXCR and lists one record per CDR3 protein. The sample has 400,000 or so distinct CDR3 sequences, roughly 27% seen once. The source material was blood, either unsorted or a sorted T cell fraction (not recorded which). Receptors were obtained from a male donor with ankylosing spondylitis.

This clonotype was counted between two and nine times. The genes are TRBV7-2 and TRBJ2-3; tentative D call: TRBD1 (5 bases). The CDR3 has 15 amino acids. Trimming removed 5 bases at V and 2 bases at J, with 14 bases between. Germline CDR1 is SGHTA and CDR2 is FQGNSA. The CDR3 DNA sequence: TGTGCCAGCAGCCTGATGGGGCTATACACAGATACGCAGTATTTT. This translates into CASSLMGLYTDTQYF.

This clonotype was observed a handful of times. The J gene is TRBJ2-1, the V gene TRBV6-5; possible D gene TRBD1, 5 bases. The CDR3 loop spans 16 amino acids. Germline CDR1 and CDR2: MNHEY and SVGAGI. V lost 4 bases and J lost 6, with 19 bases in between. CDR3 sequence reads: CASSLDSHITLNEQFF. The CDR3 DNA follows: TGTGCCAGCAGTTTAGACAGCCATATCACCCTCAATGAGCAGTTCTTC.

This chain connects TRBV5-1 to TRBJ2-1, with 8 bases identical to TRBD2. V was clipped by 1 base and J by 0 bases; unmatched bases: 3. This CDR3 comprises 16 residues. Germline loops: CDR1 SGHRS, CDR2 YFSETQ. The CDR3 nucleotides read TGCGCCAGCAGCTTGCAACTAGCGGCCTCCTACAATGAGCAGTTCTTC. Protein sequence: CASSLQLAASYNEQFF.

The V call is TRBV20-1, the J call TRBJ1-1; TRBD1 might be the D (5 bases). With 2 bases removed from V and 2 bases from J, the gap between germline ends came to 18 bases. CDR3 size: 16 residues. CDR1 DFQATT and CDR2 SNEGSKA come from the germline V gene (reference sequence). The CDR3 sequence: CSARSPLWGLNTEAFF. CDR3 nucleotides: TGCAGTGCTAGATCCCCCCTCTGGGGCCTAAACACTGAAGCTTTCTTT.

The chain employs TRBV28 and TRBJ1-2; D not resolved. From germline, CDR1 is MDHEN and CDR2 SYDVKM. This CDR3 has 13 amino acids. V gave up 7 bases and J gave up 8 bases, with 17 bases separating them. The CDR3 loop is CASTLQEFLGYTF. CDR3 sequence (DNA): TGTGCCAGCACCCTTCAGGAGTTTCTGGGCTACACCTTC.

The chain has TRBV19 and TRBJ1-3; D unclear. In germline, CDR1 is LNHDA, CDR2 SQIVND (reference sequence). Trimming removed 6 bases from V and 0 bases from J, with 15 bases in between. This CDR3 spans 16 amino acids. This CDR3 is CASSVAVVVSGNTIYF. The CDR3 bases are TGTGCCAGTAGCGTCGCCGTCGTGGTCTCTGGAAACACCATATATTTT. Full variable domain (missing parts from reference TRBV19 and TRBJ1-3): DGGITQSPKYLFRKEGQNVTLSCEQNLNHDAMYWYRQDPGQGLRLIYYSQIVNDFQKGDIAEGYSVSREKKESFPLTVTSAQKNPTAFYLCASSVAVVVSGNTIYFGEGSWLTVV.